This passage covers 5 T cell receptor beta chains from one sample sequenced in a study of T cells in Graves' hyperthyroidism and ophthalmopathy. Template material for amplifying TCR beta CDR3 regions consisted of RNA transcripts. In the first-round RT-PCR of the TCR CDR3, the HTBI primer set was used. TCRdb analysed the multiplex PCR reads with MiXCR anew, one entry per CDR3 protein. This table has tens of thousands of distinct CDR3 sequences, less than 60% appearing once. The specimen sequenced was blood. All receptors derive from a woman aged 45-60 years with Graves' ophthalmopathy.

This clonotype came up many times. The CDR3 nucleotides are TGCAGTGCTAGCGGAGTTCTAGACACAGATACGCAGTATTTT. It specifies CSASGVLDTDTQYF. The rearrangement uses TRBV20-1 and TRBJ2-3; no clear D gene. V shed 3 bases and J shed 2 bases, with 12 bases lying between them. Germline V gene lookup returns CDR1 DFQATT and CDR2 SNEGSKA (reference sequence). This CDR3 has 14 residues.

In regard to this clonotype: One junction end disagrees with the germline gene, perhaps due to a read error. The V call is TRBV20-1, the J call TRBJ2-1; TRBD1 might be the D (5 bases). This CDR3 has 13 residues. CDR1 and CDR2 (germline): DFQATT, SNEGSKA (reference sequence). CDR3 nucleotide sequence: TGCAGTGCTAGCCAGGGAACCCACAATGAGCAGTTTTTC. It specifies CSASQGTHNEQFF.

This chain joins TRBV20-1 and TRBJ1-6, with D unclear. The V end lost 1 base, the J end lost 9 bases, and 7 bases lay between the germline ends. Germline-derived CDR1 and CDR2 are DFQATT and SNEGSKA (reference sequence). This CDR3 is built from 12 residues. The CDR3 protein is CSARGQPSPLHF. DNA of the CDR3: TGCAGTGCTAGAGGGCAACCTTCACCCCTCCACTTT.

A word on this clonotype: A much larger clone differs by one base, so this may be a read error. The genes are TRBV20-1 and TRBJ2-7, with D possibly being TRBD1 or TRBD2 (5 bases each). The CDR3 is 14 amino acids. The germline V gene encodes CDR1 DFQATT and CDR2 SNEGSKA (reference sequence). For the CDR3, the DNA is TGCGGTGCTAGACTCGGGACCGATGTCTACGAGCAGTACTTC. This gives the protein CGARLGTDVYEQYF.

In its sample, this clonotype was seen many times. The rearrangement joins TRBV2 to TRBJ2-3, with 12 bases identical to TRBD2. The V and J ends lost 1 base and 5 bases, in that order; junction bases with no gene match: 4. The germline CDR1 and CDR2 sequences are SNHLY and FYNNEI. This CDR3 spans 16 amino acids. CDR3 in DNA: TGTGCCAGCAGTGAAGGGCTAGCGGGGGGGCAAGATACGCAGTATTTT. This sequence encodes CASSEGLAGGQDTQYF.